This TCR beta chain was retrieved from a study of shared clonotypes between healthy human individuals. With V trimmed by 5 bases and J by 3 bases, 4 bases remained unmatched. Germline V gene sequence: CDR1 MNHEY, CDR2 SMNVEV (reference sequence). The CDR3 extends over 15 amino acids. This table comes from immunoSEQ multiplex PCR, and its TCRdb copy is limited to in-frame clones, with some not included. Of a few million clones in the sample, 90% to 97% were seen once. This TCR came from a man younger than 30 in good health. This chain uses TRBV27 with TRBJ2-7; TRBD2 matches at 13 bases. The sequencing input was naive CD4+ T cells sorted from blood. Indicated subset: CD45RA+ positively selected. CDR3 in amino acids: CASSPTSGRVYEQYF. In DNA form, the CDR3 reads TGTGCCAGCAGTCCAACTAGCGGGAGGGTCTACGAGCAGTACTTC.